This T cell receptor (beta chain) comes out of a study of T cells in Graves' hyperthyroidism and ophthalmopathy. CDR3 length: 15 residues. The V gene's germline CDR1 is SGHAT and CDR2 FQNNGV. The V segment lost 2 bases and the J segment 6 bases; nucleotides outside the gene matches: 8. This clonotype was counted only a few times. Regions amplified from RNA transcripts were the TCR beta CDR3 regions. HTBI primers were employed in a first-round RT-PCR of the TCR CDR3. A single record per CDR3 protein comes from TCRdb applying MiXCR to the multiplex PCR reads. Of hundreds of thousands of distinct CDR3 sequences in the sample, 20% were seen once.

The sequenced sample was blood. The source is a man aged 35-49 years with Graves' ophthalmopathy. V and J are TRBV11-2 and TRBJ1-2; TRBD1 agrees at 8 bases. DNA for the CDR3: TGTGCCAGCAGCTTATACGTGTCAGGGGGCGATGGCTACACCTTC. As protein: CASSLYVSGGDGYTF. Based on the CDR3 plus reference TRBV11-2 and TRBJ1-2, the full variable domain is EAGVAQSPRYKIIEKRQSVAFWCNPISGHATLYWYQQILGQGPKLLIQFQNNGVVDDSQLPKDRFSAERLKGVDSTLKIQPAKLEDSAVYLCASSLYVSGGDGYTFGSGTRLTVV.